This entry is about one T cell receptor beta chain. This clonotype was detected a few times. No antigen is known for it. No base quality information exists; no much larger clone differs at one position. The library was obtained by PCR. At the Johns Hopkins FTIC core, DNA from the cultured CD4+ T cells underwent TCR sequencing with the Oncomine TCR Beta short-read assay. The QIAamp micro DNA kit was used to extract genomic DNA from the cultured CD4+ T cells. Oncomine TCR Beta libraries made from cultured CD4+ T cells were pooled using unique dual indexes and sequenced on an Illumina iSeq 100. The original methods were these. Non-productive sequences were removed, and CDR3s not starting with C, not ending with F or W, or shorter than 7 amino acids were discarded. Antigen-specific clonotypes were identified with the MANAFEST web application by comparing peptide-stimulated wells with reference and other culture wells. Positive clones required FDR below 0.05, an odds ratio above 5, and productive frequency above 0.1% in at least two of three replicate wells. A clonotype was classed as cross-reactive if the clonotype showed significant expansion both in SARS-CoV-2 spike wells and in at least one common cold coronavirus spike condition. CDR3 homology was assessed with Levenshtein distances (stringdist) and unrooted phylogenetic trees (ape) in R version 3.6.1. Clones were called with MiXCR by TCRdb after fastp trimmed the public reads at Q25, and only in-frame beta chains were retained. Entries that share a CDR3 protein sequence are merged under the most common genes and DNA. The V and J calls, along with clone size, are taken from TCRdb and not from the paper's own processing. This sample gives around 20,000 distinct CDR3 sequences in total; about three fifths of them show up just once. 6% to 8% of the sample comes from the top ten.

These data belong to a study of vaccination and CD4 T cells after COVID-19 (dated by TCRdb to 2021 to 2024). Background for the entire study: Convalescent patients had a positive SARS-CoV-2 result on nasal swab PCR, and of these patients, under ten had mild disease and one had severe disease. The spike-specific CD4+ TCR repertoire was compared before and after mRNA vaccination in approximately ten COVID-19 convalescent patients and a handful of infection-naive healthy vaccine recipients. Participants received two doses of either the Pfizer-BioNTech BNT162b2 vaccine (n=8) or the Moderna mRNA-1273 vaccine (n=2). Six males and four females were included in the convalescent cohort, with two Hispanic individuals, seven Caucasians, two Asians and one multiracial person represented. The time from the second vaccine dose to post-vaccine blood sampling had a median of roughly 79 days and ranged from roughly 12 to 250 days. For stimulating the cultures, overlapping spike peptide pools were used, derived from SARS-CoV-2 as well as from the common cold coronaviruses HCoV-NL63, HCoV-OC43 and HCoV-229E. As controls, cultures received a CEFX viral epitope pool (the positive control), an HIV-1 Nef peptide pool (the negative control), or no peptide at all. Post-COVID blood samples from convalescent patients were collected a median of about 110 days after diagnosis, with a range of about 35 to 180 days.

Paper-wide results and their limitations: In convalescent patients, a median 86.3% of post-vaccine SARS-CoV-2-reactive clones were detected only after vaccination, and vaccine-specific priming was suggested by this finding. Of the vaccine-specific clones in convalescent patients, 304 of 307, or nearly all, reacted only to SARS-CoV-2 spike and did not cross-react with common cold coronaviruses. The median count of SARS-CoV-2-reactive clonotypes went up from 20 to 25 after infection to about 41 after vaccination, although the change was not significant. The study included relatively few convalescent patients and did not analyze early timepoints after natural infection.

Read against the paper, the sample's treatment or condition label means: 10-day PBMC culture with coronavirus spike peptide pools or control peptides (ViraFEST assay). The study used the ViraFEST assay, which expanded antigen-specific T cells with peptide pools and then identified expanded clonotypes by TCR sequencing. The convalescent patients' positive SARS-CoV-2 PCR tests fell between March and December 2020, which was before the Alpha, Beta and Delta variants emerged in the United States. PBMCs were cultured at around 2 million per well in IMDM supplemented with roughly 5.2% human AB serum and approximately 10 IU/ml IL-2, with approximately 11 ug/ml peptide pools added. Half of the culture medium was replaced with fresh IL-2-containing medium on days 3 and 7. CD4+ T cells were isolated after approximately ten days of culture through negative selection using the EasySep CD4+ T cell isolation kit. Ficoll-Paque Plus gradient centrifugation was used to isolate PBMCs from whole blood, and the isolated PBMCs were then either used fresh or cryopreserved at -140C. In general, triplicate wells were set up for every culture condition.

This clonotype was sampled from a human donor who had recovered from COVID-19. The material sequenced was CD4+ T cells from blood, cultured in vitro, taken before SARS-CoV-2 vaccination.

The bases are TGTGCCAGCAGTTCTGGGAGTCCCCAGCATTTT. This yields the protein CASSSGSPQHF. The chain uses TRBV12-3 or TRBV12-4 and TRBJ1-5, with the D gene too uncertain to name. V loses 4 bases, J loses 10 bases, and the germline ends lie 8 bases apart. Inclusive of the bounding cysteine and phenylalanine, the CDR3 is 11 residues long. Only the CDR3 portion is preserved as DNA: 33 bases, with reading frame beginning at the first base.